One sample yielded the 21 T cell receptor beta chains listed below, sequenced in a study of shared clonotypes between healthy human individuals. Data came from immunoSEQ multiplex PCR; TCRdb stores just in-frame clones and leaves some out. The sample has 2 million to 2.5 million clones; approximately 95% are singletons. The specimen sequenced was naive CD4+ T cells sorted from blood. As for subset: CD45RA+ positively selected. The origin of the receptors is a man aged 18 to 29 in good health.

The V call is TRBV15, the J call TRBJ2-2; D unclear. Trimming shortened V by 3 bases and J by 4 bases, and 6 bases separated the two germline ends. CDR3 size: 13 residues. Germline CDR1 LNHNV, CDR2 YYDKDF (reference sequence). The CDR3 DNA sequence: TGTGCCACCAGCAGGGCCCGCACCGGGGAGCTGTTTTTT. This translates into CATSRARTGELFF.

J is TRBJ1-2 and V is TRBV5-1; tentatively, D is TRBD1 (6 bases). Germline-derived CDR1 and CDR2 are SGHRS and YFSETQ. The V end lost 3 bases, the J end lost 4 bases, and 16 bases lay between the germline ends. The CDR3 covers 15 residues. CDR3 in DNA: TGCGCCAGCAGCTCGCTGGACAGCGGAACCTATGGCTACACCTTC. This sequence encodes CASSSLDSGTYGYTF.

The J gene is TRBJ1-6, the V gene TRBV6-5; a possible D gene is TRBD1 (6 bases). CDR3 size: 14 residues. Germline assignment: CDR1 MNHEY and CDR2 SVGAGI. Trimming took off 6 bases at V and 8 bases at J, with 14 bases between the two ends. In nucleotides, the CDR3 is TGTGCCAGCAGCCGCGGCAGGGGTGATTCACCCCTCCACTTT. Its translation is CASSRGRGDSPLHF.

The rearrangement joins TRBV25-1 to TRBJ1-3; D is undetermined. The CDR3 contains 18 residues. V lost 0 bases and J lost 0, with 15 bases in between. The V gene's germline CDR1 is MGHDK and CDR2 SYGVNS. CDR3 region: CASSEYPPGPVSGNTIYF. CDR3 in DNA: TGTGCCAGCAGTGAATACCCGCCTGGGCCCGTCTCTGGAAACACCATATATTTT.

The genes are TRBV7-2 and TRBJ2-2; 13 bases map to TRBD2. With 6 bases clipped from V and 7 bases from J, the junction kept 5 bases outside the gene matches. Germline lookup yields CDR1 SGHTA and CDR2 FQGNSA. There are 15 residues in the CDR3. The CDR3 DNA follows: TGTGCCAGCAGATTCGGACTAGCGGGAGTCGGGGAGCTGTTTTTT. Its protein is CASRFGLAGVGELFF.

The V gene is TRBV2, the J gene TRBJ2-1; maybe TRBD1 (6 bases). The germline V and J ends were trimmed by 4 bases and 13 bases, with 17 bases remaining between them. CDR3 length: 13 residues. Per germline, CDR1 SNHLY and CDR2 FYNNEI. The CDR3 here is CASSAGELVAQFF. As DNA, the CDR3 is TGTGCCAGCAGTGCAGGGGAACTAGTTGCACAGTTCTTC.

The CDR3 nucleotides are TGTGCCAGCAGGGGACAGGGGGCGCCGGTCGCTTTCTTT. This sequence encodes CASRGQGAPVAFF. V gene TRBV7-2 combines with J gene TRBJ1-1; TRBD1 aligns across 12 bases. CDR3 size: 13 residues. From germline, CDR1 is SGHTA and CDR2 FQGNSA. V shed 6 bases and J 11 bases; nucleotides not matched to a gene: 7. Filled out from reference TRBV7-2 and TRBJ1-1, the complete variable domain reads GAGVSQSPSNKVTEKGKDVELRCDPISGHTALYWYRQSLGQGLEFLIYFQGNSAPDKSGLPSDRFSAERTGGSVSTLTIQRTQQEDSAVYLCASRGQGAPVAFFGQGTRLTVV.

This chain uses TRBV5-1 with TRBJ2-3; D uncertain. This CDR3 contains 14 residues. V was clipped by 1 base and J by 3 bases, with 9 bases between them. The germline V gene encodes CDR1 SGHRS and CDR2 YFSETQ. Here the CDR3 reads CASSLWAATDTQYF. For the CDR3, the DNA is TGCGCCAGCAGCTTGTGGGCCGCTACAGATACGCAGTATTTT.

V is TRBV9 and J is TRBJ1-2; D call uncertain. The CDR3 is made up of 15 amino acids. From germline, CDR1 is SGDLS and CDR2 YYNGEE. V was pared by 5 bases and J by 2 bases, with 16 bases between. CDR3 DNA sequence: TGTGCCAGCAGTCGGGAAGGGCAGCCCAACTATGGCTACACCTTC. Translation gives CASSREGQPNYGYTF.

V usage is TRBV5-1 and J usage is TRBJ2-2, with no clear D. This CDR3 contains 15 residues. The germline V and J ends were trimmed by 4 bases and 4 bases, with 14 bases remaining between them. Germline assignment: CDR1 SGHRS and CDR2 YFSETQ. The CDR3 nucleotides read TGCGCCAGCAGCCCAACGGCTCTCACCACCGGGGAGCTGTTTTTT. It encodes CASSPTALTTGELFF. The full variable domain, rest sourced from reference TRBV5-1 and TRBJ2-2, is KAGVTQTPRYLIKTRGQQVTLSCSPISGHRSVSWYQQTPGQGLQFLFEYFSETQRNKGNFPGRFSGRQFSNSRSEMNVSTLELGDSALYLCASSPTALTTGELFFGEGSRLTVL.

The V gene is TRBV5-1, the J gene TRBJ2-7; 8 bases map to TRBD1. CDR1 and CDR2 from the germline V gene are SGHRS and YFSETQ. V shed 3 bases, J shed 3 bases, and the junction held 11 bases outside the gene matches. The CDR3 length is 16 residues. The CDR3: CASSSDWTGINYEQYF. The DNA for the CDR3 is TGCGCCAGCAGCTCGGATTGGACAGGGATAAACTACGAGCAGTACTTC.

The chain recombines TRBV28 with TRBJ2-5, with no clear D. The germline V gene has CDR1 MDHEN and CDR2 SYDVKM. The CDR3 has 15 residues. V was trimmed by 6 bases and J by 5 bases, leaving 19 bases between them. CDR3 sequence (DNA): TGTGCCAGCAGGGGCTACCAGGTACTCGGGGAGACCCAGTACTTC. This codes for CASRGYQVLGETQYF.

The rearrangement joins TRBV10-3 to TRBJ2-1, with 11 bases fitting TRBD1. The J segment lost 6 bases and the V segment lost 5 bases, leaving 3 bases of the junction unmatched. Germline CDR1 is ENHRY and CDR2 is SYGVKD. The CDR3 length is 14 residues. This chain's CDR3 is CAISTGQGVNEQFF. In nucleotides, the CDR3 is TGTGCCATCAGTACGGGACAGGGGGTCAATGAGCAGTTCTTC.

To note about this clone: An end of the junction does not agree with germline; a read error may underlie this. V usage is TRBV29-1 and J usage is TRBJ2-7; D is ambiguous. The germline V gene has CDR1 SQVTM and CDR2 ANQGSEA. The length of the CDR3 is 12 residues. This CDR3 reads CSVKDSSYEQYF. The CDR3 DNA reads TGCAGCGTTAAAGATTCCTCCTACGAGCAGTACTTC.

A word on this clone: Other DNA sequences in this sample translate to the same CDR3. The rearrangement links TRBV6-5 to TRBJ2-5; 9 bases fit TRBD1. The CDR3 totals 14 residues. Germline V gene data show CDR1 as MNHEY and CDR2 as SVGAGI. Trimming cost V 6 bases and J 1 base; bases outside gene matches: 3. Here the CDR3 reads CASRDRGPQETQYF. The CDR3 DNA is TGTGCCAGCAGGGACAGGGGCCCCCAAGAGACCCAGTACTTC.

The chain carries TRBV10-3 and TRBJ2-7; the D gene is possibly TRBD2 (6 bases). With 6 bases removed from V and 6 bases from J, the gap between germline ends came to 9 bases. The germline V gene encodes CDR1 ENHRY and CDR2 SYGVKD. This CDR3 is 11 amino acids long. CDR3 amino acids: CAIREGSEQYF. CDR3 bases: TGTGCCATCAGGGAGGGCTCCGAGCAGTACTTC.

The rearrangement joins TRBV19 to TRBJ1-2; D ambiguous. The germline CDR1 and CDR2 sequences are LNHDA and SQIVND (reference sequence). The CDR3 spans 14 residues. Between the trimmed V and J ends, which lost 5 bases and 4 bases, there was a span of 14 bases. The CDR3 is CASSSPARFYGYTF. For the CDR3, the DNA is TGTGCCAGTAGTTCCCCGGCGCGGTTCTATGGCTACACCTTC.

The V call is TRBV18, the J call TRBJ2-7, with 7 bases matching TRBD1. With 2 bases clipped from V and 5 bases from J, the junction kept 9 bases outside the gene matches. The germline V gene has CDR1 KGHSH and CDR2 LQKENI. The CDR3 sequence is 15 residues long. The CDR3 region is CASSPSTGEAHEQYF. Here the CDR3 DNA reads TGTGCCAGCTCACCAAGCACAGGGGAAGCGCACGAGCAGTACTTC. Full variable domain (outside the CDR3, taken from reference TRBV18 and TRBJ2-7): NAGVMQNPRHLVRRRGQEARLRCSPMKGHSHVYWYRQLPEEGLKFMVYLQKENIIDESGMPKERFSAEFPKEGPSILRIQQVVRGDSAAYFCASSPSTGEAHEQYFGPGTRLTVT.

The chain combines TRBV6-6 with TRBJ2-7; 13 bases align to TRBD2. J was trimmed by 1 base and V by 6 bases; bases with no gene match: 6. The CDR3 runs to 16 residues. Germline lookup yields CDR1 MNHNY and CDR2 SVGAGI (reference sequence). CDR3 sequence reads: CASRRLAGGTSYEQYF. Here the CDR3 DNA reads TGTGCCAGCAGAAGACTAGCGGGAGGCACTTCCTACGAGCAGTACTTC.

This chain connects TRBV5-1 to TRBJ2-3; D call uncertain. Germline V gives CDR1 SGHRS, CDR2 YFSETQ. Trimming stripped 4 bases from V and 5 bases from J, with 8 bases between. This CDR3 has 12 amino acids. CDR3 sequence reads: CASSGNLDTQYF. The CDR3 DNA is TGCGCCAGCAGCGGGAACTTAGATACGCAGTATTTT.

The J gene is TRBJ2-2, the V gene TRBV19, with a weak D call TRBD2 (7 bases). The CDR3 extends over 15 amino acids. Germline CDR1 and CDR2: LNHDA and SQIVND (reference sequence). The V end lost 4 bases, the J end lost 4 bases, and 13 bases lay between the germline ends. The CDR3 bases are TGTGCCAGTAGTACCTCAGGGGAGGGCACCGGGGAGCTGTTTTTT. Protein: CASSTSGEGTGELFF. Variable domain in full (rest from reference TRBV19 and TRBJ2-2): DGGITQSPKYLFRKEGQNVTLSCEQNLNHDAMYWYRQDPGQGLRLIYYSQIVNDFQKGDIAEGYSVSREKKESFPLTVTSAQKNPTAFYLCASSTSGEGTGELFFGEGSRLTVL.